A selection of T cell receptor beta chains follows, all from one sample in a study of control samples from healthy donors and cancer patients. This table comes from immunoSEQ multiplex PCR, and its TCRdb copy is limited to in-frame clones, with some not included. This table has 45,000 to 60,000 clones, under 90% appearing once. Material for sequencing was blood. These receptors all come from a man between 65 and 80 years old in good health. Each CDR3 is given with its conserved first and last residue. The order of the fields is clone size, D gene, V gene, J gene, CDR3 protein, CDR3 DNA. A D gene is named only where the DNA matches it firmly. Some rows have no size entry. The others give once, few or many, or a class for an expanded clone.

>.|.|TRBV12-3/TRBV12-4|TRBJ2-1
CASSLRGVEQFF
TGTGCCAGCAGTTTACGGGGAGTTGAGCAGTTCTTC
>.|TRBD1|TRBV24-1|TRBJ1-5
CATSSGTGASFRGQPQHF
TGTGCCACCTCCTCCGGGACAGGGGCCAGTTTTCGGGGTCAGCCCCAGCATTTT
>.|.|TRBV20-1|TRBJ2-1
CSASLGTQQFF
TGCAGTGCTAGTCTGGGGACTCAGCAGTTCTTC
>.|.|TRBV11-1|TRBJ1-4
CASSPRSQGNEKLFF
TGTGCCAGCAGCCCACGGTCGCAGGGGAATGAAAAACTGTTTTTT
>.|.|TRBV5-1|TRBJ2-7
CASRPGVQYEQYF
TGCGCCAGCCGCCCCGGGGTCCAATACGAGCAGTACTTC
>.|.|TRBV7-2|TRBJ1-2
CASSLAEGLGYTF
TGTGCCAGCAGCTTAGCCGAGGGGCTTGGCTACACCTTC
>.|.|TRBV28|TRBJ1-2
CASSVNWNSGYTF
TGTGCCAGCAGCGTAAACTGGAATTCTGGCTACACCTTC
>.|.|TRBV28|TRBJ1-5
CASGPRVGSNQPQHF
TGTGCCAGCGGCCCCAGGGTGGGGAGCAATCAGCCCCAGCATTTT
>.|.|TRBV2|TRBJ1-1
CASSVGRRAFF
TGTGCCAGCAGTGTGGGGCGGCGAGCTTTCTTT
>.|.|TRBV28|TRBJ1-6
CASSLAPDAYNSPLHF
TGTGCCAGCAGTTTAGCCCCTGACGCCTATAATTCACCCCTCCACTTT
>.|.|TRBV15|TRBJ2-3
CATSRVPHTQYF
TGTGCCACCAGCAGAGTTCCCCATACGCAGTATTTT
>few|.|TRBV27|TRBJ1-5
CASSSRSRQYNQPQHF
TGTGCCAGCAGTTCTCGAAGCCGACAGTACAATCAGCCCCAGCATTTT
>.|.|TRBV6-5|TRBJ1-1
CASIGRPRDTEAFF
TGTGCCAGCATAGGACGACCCCGGGACACTGAAGCTTTCTTT
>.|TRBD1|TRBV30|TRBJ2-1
CAWSLGQGWYNEQFF
TGTGCCTGGAGTCTGGGACAGGGTTGGTACAATGAGCAGTTCTTC
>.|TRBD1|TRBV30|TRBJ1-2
CAWSRGTGQGANYGYTF
TGTGCCTGGAGTAGGGGGACAGGACAGGGGGCCAACTATGGCTACACCTTC
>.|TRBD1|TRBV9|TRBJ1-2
CASSVVRTGGGYTF
TGTGCCAGCAGCGTAGTTAGGACAGGGGGCGGCTACACCTTC
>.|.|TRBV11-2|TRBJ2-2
CASSILHTGELFF
TGTGCCAGCAGTATCCTCCACACCGGGGAGCTGTTTTTT
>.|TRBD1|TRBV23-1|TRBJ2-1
CASSQSDREGEQFF
TGCGCCAGCAGTCAATCTGACAGGGAAGGTGAGCAGTTCTTC
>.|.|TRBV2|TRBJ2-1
CASTPHSSNEQFF
TGTGCCAGCACCCCACACTCGTCCAATGAGCAGTTCTTC
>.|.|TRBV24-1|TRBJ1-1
CATSVWNTEAFF
TGTGCCACCAGTGTGTGGAACACTGAAGCTTTCTTT
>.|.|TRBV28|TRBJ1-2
CASSSQRLAGYTF
TGTGCCAGCAGTTCCCAGAGGCTGGCTGGCTACACCTTC
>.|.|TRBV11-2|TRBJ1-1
CASSLDLVAEAFF
TGTGCCAGCAGCTTAGATTTGGTAGCTGAAGCTTTCTTT
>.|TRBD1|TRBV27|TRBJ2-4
CASSKPGQGLDIQYF
TGTGCCAGCAGTAAACCGGGACAGGGTTTGGACATTCAGTACTTC
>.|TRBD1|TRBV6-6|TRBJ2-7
CASSFPGTGIEQYF
TGTGCCAGTTCATTCCCCGGGACAGGCATCGAGCAGTACTTC
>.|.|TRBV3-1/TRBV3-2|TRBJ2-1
CASSQWARIDEQFF
TGTGCCAGCAGCCAATGGGCTAGGATCGATGAGCAGTTCTTC
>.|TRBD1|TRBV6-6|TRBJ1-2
CASSYDRAYGYTF
TGTGCCAGCAGTTACGACAGGGCCTATGGCTACACCTTC
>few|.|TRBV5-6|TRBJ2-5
CASNPPGNRQETQYF
TGTGCCAGCAACCCCCCTGGCAACAGACAAGAGACCCAGTACTTC
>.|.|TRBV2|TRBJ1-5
CASSEGVGNQPQHF
TGTGCCAGCAGTGAGGGGGTTGGCAATCAGCCCCAGCATTTT
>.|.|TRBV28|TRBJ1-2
CASSYRRRGYTF
TGTGCCAGCAGCTATCGCCGGCGAGGCTACACCTTC
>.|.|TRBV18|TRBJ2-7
CASSPGRDEQYF
TGTGCCAGCTCACCGGGAAGAGACGAGCAGTACTTC
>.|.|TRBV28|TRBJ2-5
CASSSRVAETQYF
TGTGCCAGCAGTAGCCGGGTTGCGGAGACCCAGTACTTC
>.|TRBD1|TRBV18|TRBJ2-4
CASSSDRAKNIQYF
TGTGCCAGCAGCTCGGACAGGGCCAAAAACATTCAGTACTTC
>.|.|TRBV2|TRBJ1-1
CASRPSRRGDAEAFF
TGTGCCAGCAGGCCTTCTCGTCGGGGGGACGCTGAAGCTTTCTTT
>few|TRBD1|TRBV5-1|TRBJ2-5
CASSLFPETGAGKTQYF
TGCGCCAGCAGCTTATTCCCCGAGACAGGGGCTGGGAAGACCCAGTACTTC
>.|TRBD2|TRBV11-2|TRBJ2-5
CASSLMRGGQETQYF
TGTGCCAGCAGCTTAATGCGGGGGGGCCAAGAGACCCAGTACTTC